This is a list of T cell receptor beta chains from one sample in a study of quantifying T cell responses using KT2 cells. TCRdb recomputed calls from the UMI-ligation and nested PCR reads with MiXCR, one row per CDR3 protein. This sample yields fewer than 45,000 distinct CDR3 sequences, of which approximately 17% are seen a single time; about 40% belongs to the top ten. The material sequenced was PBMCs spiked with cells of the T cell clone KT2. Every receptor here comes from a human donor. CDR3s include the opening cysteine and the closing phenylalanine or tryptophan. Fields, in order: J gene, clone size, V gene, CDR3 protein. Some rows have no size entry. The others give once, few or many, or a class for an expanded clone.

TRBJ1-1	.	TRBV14	CASSQEVITEAFF
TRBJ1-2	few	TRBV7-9	CASSLNRDRSHGYTF
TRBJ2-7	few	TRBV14	CASSQIPGLAGDGTYEQYF
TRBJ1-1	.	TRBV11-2	CASSLGETEAFF
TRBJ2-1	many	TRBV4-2	CASSPEGDGSYNEQFF
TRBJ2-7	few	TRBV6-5	CASSYFGGSSPGEQYF
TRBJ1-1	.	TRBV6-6	CASIYGGRTEAFF
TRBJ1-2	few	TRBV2	CASLEDLGGYTF
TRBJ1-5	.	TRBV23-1	CASRLTGGVDQPQHF
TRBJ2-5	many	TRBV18	CASSTGAPWRTQYF
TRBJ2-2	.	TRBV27	CASSLVGLADTGELFF
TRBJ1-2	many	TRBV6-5	CASSYFGGSYGYTF
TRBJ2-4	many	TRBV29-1	CSVVEGPPQSIQYF
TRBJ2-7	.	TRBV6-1	CASRRFYRGPSGEQYF
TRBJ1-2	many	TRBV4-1	CASSQGTGGLGYTF
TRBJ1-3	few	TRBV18	CASSPRDTASGNTIYF
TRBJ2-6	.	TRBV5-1	CASSQVTGGSGANVLTF
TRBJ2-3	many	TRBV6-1	CASSARGYSTDTQYF
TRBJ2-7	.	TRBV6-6	CATLRQGTSYEQYF
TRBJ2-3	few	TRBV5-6	CASSLNTDTQYF
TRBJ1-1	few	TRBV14	CASSHLMGTEAFF
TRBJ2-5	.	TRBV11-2	CASSLGLLQETQYF
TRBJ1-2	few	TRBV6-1	CASLGQGDGYTF
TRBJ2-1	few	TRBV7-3	CASSLGQGLSNEQFF
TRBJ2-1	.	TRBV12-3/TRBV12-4	CATEPGQGGNEQFF
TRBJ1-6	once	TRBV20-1	CSAGGGTGDTSPLRF
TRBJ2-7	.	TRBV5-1	CASSWPGGLPGEQYF
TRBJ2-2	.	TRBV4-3	CASSQGIAGGPDGELFF
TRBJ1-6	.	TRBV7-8	CASSLESRGLGSPLHF
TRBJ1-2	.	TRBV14	CASSPPGQTNYGYTF
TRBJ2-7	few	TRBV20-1	CSARNPGATYEQYF
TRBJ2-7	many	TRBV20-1	CSAFPWPQKPYEQYF
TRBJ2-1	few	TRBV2	CASLGADGYNEQFF
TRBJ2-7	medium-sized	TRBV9	CASSERTGGYEQYF
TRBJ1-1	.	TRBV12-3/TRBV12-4	CASSLVGGTEAFF
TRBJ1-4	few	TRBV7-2	CASSLRALDEKLFF
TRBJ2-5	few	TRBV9	CASSKGRGSETQYF
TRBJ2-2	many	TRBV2	CASSGTGGTGELFF
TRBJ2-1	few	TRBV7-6	CASSLGPSYNEQFF